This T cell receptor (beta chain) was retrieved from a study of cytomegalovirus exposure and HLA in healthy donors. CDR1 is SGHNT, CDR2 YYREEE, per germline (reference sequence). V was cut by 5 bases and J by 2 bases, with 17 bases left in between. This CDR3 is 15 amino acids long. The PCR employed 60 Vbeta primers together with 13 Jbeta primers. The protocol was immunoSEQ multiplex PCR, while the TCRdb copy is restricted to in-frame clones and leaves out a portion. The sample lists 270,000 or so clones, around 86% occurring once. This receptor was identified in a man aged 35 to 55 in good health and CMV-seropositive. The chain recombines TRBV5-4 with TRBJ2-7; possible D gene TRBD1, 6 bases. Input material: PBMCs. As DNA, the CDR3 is TGTGCCAGCAGTCAAAACAGGGTATCGCCCTACGAGCAGTACTTC. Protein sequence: CASSQNRVSPYEQYF.